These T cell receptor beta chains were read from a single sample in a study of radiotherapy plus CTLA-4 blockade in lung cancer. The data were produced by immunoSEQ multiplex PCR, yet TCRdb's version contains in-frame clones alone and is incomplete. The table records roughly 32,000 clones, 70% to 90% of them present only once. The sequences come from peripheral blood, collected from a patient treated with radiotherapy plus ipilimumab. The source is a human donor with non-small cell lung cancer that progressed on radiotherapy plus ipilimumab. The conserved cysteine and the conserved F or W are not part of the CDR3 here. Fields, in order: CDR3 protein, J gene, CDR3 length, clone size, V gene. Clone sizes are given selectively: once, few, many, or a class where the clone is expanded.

CDR3aa: ASSRGTGGYEQY
j_gene: TRBJ2-7
len: 12
abundance: few
v_gene: TRBV5-4

CDR3aa: ASSLLSGGGLETQY
j_gene: TRBJ2-5
len: 14
abundance: few
v_gene: TRBV5-6

CDR3aa: ASSAWTGQETQY
j_gene: TRBJ2-5
len: 12
abundance: once
v_gene: TRBV6-1

CDR3aa: ASSQDYPGQGYNEQF
j_gene: TRBJ2-1
len: 15
abundance: .
v_gene: TRBV4-1

CDR3aa: AIAGGDGAYEQY
j_gene: TRBJ2-7
len: 12
abundance: .
v_gene: TRBV10-3

CDR3aa: ASSERGASGGPNTGELF
j_gene: TRBJ2-2
len: 17
abundance: .
v_gene: TRBV6-1

CDR3aa: ASAATGGFSYGYT
j_gene: TRBJ1-2
len: 13
abundance: .
v_gene: TRBV6-5

CDR3aa: ASSLIPGLAADEQY
j_gene: TRBJ2-7
len: 14
abundance: once
v_gene: TRBV4-1

CDR3aa: ASSYGGESLYNEQF
j_gene: TRBJ2-1
len: 14
abundance: once
v_gene: TRBV11-2

CDR3aa: ASSKGPGQGPGELF
j_gene: TRBJ2-2
len: 14
abundance: .
v_gene: TRBV5-4

CDR3aa: ASSLGQQYNSPLH
j_gene: TRBJ1-6
len: 13
abundance: .
v_gene: TRBV5-1

CDR3aa: ASSLVRQVSYNEQF
j_gene: TRBJ2-1
len: 14
abundance: few
v_gene: TRBV7-6

CDR3aa: ASGQANYGYT
j_gene: TRBJ1-2
len: 10
abundance: .
v_gene: TRBV6-5

CDR3aa: ASSLAIAGAETQY
j_gene: TRBJ2-5
len: 13
abundance: .
v_gene: TRBV7-2

CDR3aa: ASSPRLAATTDTQY
j_gene: TRBJ2-3
len: 14
abundance: once
v_gene: TRBV14

CDR3aa: ASRNDRGGNEKLF
j_gene: TRBJ1-4
len: 13
abundance: once
v_gene: TRBV4-3

CDR3aa: AWSRGLAGEAKNIQY
j_gene: TRBJ2-4
len: 15
abundance: .
v_gene: TRBV30

CDR3aa: ASSPLAGSSYNEQF
j_gene: TRBJ2-1
len: 14
abundance: .
v_gene: TRBV14

CDR3aa: ASSLGGTGGGEQF
j_gene: TRBJ2-1
len: 13
abundance: .
v_gene: TRBV7-2

CDR3aa: ASSQVRGGGALGGANVLT
j_gene: TRBJ2-6
len: 18
abundance: .
v_gene: TRBV4-1

CDR3aa: ASSQGANSYNEQF
j_gene: TRBJ2-1
len: 13
abundance: .
v_gene: TRBV4-3

CDR3aa: ASSGGQGWF
j_gene: TRBJ2-1
len: 9
abundance: few
v_gene: TRBV14

CDR3aa: ASSEDSSSYEQY
j_gene: TRBJ2-7
len: 12
abundance: .
v_gene: TRBV2

CDR3aa: ASSPLQGANLPTNEKLF
j_gene: TRBJ1-4
len: 17
abundance: .
v_gene: TRBV18

CDR3aa: ASSKREGQGAQTEAF
j_gene: TRBJ1-1
len: 15
abundance: .
v_gene: TRBV5-4

CDR3aa: ASSASGTGPYEQY
j_gene: .
len: 13
abundance: .
v_gene: TRBV7-2

CDR3aa: ASSLGGGGTDTQY
j_gene: TRBJ2-3
len: 13
abundance: medium-sized
v_gene: TRBV28

CDR3aa: ASSAVGPEAF
j_gene: TRBJ1-1
len: 10
abundance: .
v_gene: TRBV7-8

CDR3aa: ASSPAQTGGRYNEQF
j_gene: TRBJ2-1
len: 15
abundance: .
v_gene: TRBV4-3

CDR3aa: ASSEEGFGWAGSVSPLH
j_gene: TRBJ1-6
len: 17
abundance: .
v_gene: TRBV6-1

CDR3aa: ASRAARGSGTGYSGANVLT
j_gene: TRBJ2-6
len: 19
abundance: .
v_gene: TRBV2

CDR3aa: ASSPGQFYNEQF
j_gene: TRBJ2-1
len: 12
abundance: .
v_gene: TRBV5-5

CDR3aa: ASRGAGANVLT
j_gene: TRBJ2-6
len: 11
abundance: .
v_gene: TRBV27

CDR3aa: ASSYWDIDGYT
j_gene: TRBJ1-2
len: 11
abundance: .
v_gene: TRBV6-6

CDR3aa: ASSSGGNEQF
j_gene: TRBJ2-1
len: 10
abundance: .
v_gene: TRBV7-3

CDR3aa: ASSLGMSGGGNYGYT
j_gene: TRBJ1-2
len: 15
abundance: .
v_gene: TRBV5-4

CDR3aa: ASSSLRGNTEAF
j_gene: TRBJ1-1
len: 12
abundance: .
v_gene: TRBV6-5

CDR3aa: ASSLGGKRSEQY
j_gene: TRBJ2-7
len: 12
abundance: .
v_gene: TRBV7-8

CDR3aa: ASSRQDSNSPLH
j_gene: TRBJ1-6
len: 12
abundance: few
v_gene: TRBV6-1

CDR3aa: AWTRTAHTLGSGNTIY
j_gene: TRBJ1-3
len: 16
abundance: .
v_gene: TRBV30

CDR3aa: ASSFQGAANEKLF
j_gene: TRBJ1-4
len: 13
abundance: .
v_gene: TRBV28

CDR3aa: ASSEGSGVAKNIQY
j_gene: TRBJ2-4
len: 14
abundance: .
v_gene: TRBV2

CDR3aa: ASSRDLSGGTPSYNEQF
j_gene: TRBJ2-1
len: 17
abundance: once
v_gene: TRBV5-4

CDR3aa: ASRVGTDNSPLH
j_gene: TRBJ1-6
len: 12
abundance: .
v_gene: TRBV19

CDR3aa: ASKLGGGQGEEKLF
j_gene: TRBJ1-4
len: 14
abundance: .
v_gene: TRBV5-1